This T cell receptor (beta chain) was recovered during a study of shared clonotypes between healthy human individuals. Study-wide points: Approximately 5% of naive CD4 clonotypes were shared across a handful of donors.

Selected positively for CCR7 and CD45RO-negative, naive CD8 cells excluded terminally differentiated effector memory CD45RA+ cells. A remark on this clone: Its target is unknown.

The V and J ends lost 3 bases and 5 bases respectively, with 14 bases between them. CDR1 and CDR2 from the germline V gene are MDHEN and SYDVKM. The CDR3 sequence is 14 residues long. Sequencing was performed with immunoSEQ multiplex PCR; in TCRdb, only in-frame clones are kept and a portion is missing. This sample yields millions of clones, of which about 92% are seen a single time; roughly 1.7% belongs to the top ten. The chain has TRBV28 and TRBJ2-7; D unclear. Sample: naive CD8+ T cells from PBMCs. The clonotype comes from a young man in good health. Some clones in this sample may be carry-over from other donors' samples. The CDR3, as DNA: TGTGCCAGCAGTTTTAGGCCGTTTGCCCACGAGCAGTACTTC. It encodes CASSFRPFAHEQYF.